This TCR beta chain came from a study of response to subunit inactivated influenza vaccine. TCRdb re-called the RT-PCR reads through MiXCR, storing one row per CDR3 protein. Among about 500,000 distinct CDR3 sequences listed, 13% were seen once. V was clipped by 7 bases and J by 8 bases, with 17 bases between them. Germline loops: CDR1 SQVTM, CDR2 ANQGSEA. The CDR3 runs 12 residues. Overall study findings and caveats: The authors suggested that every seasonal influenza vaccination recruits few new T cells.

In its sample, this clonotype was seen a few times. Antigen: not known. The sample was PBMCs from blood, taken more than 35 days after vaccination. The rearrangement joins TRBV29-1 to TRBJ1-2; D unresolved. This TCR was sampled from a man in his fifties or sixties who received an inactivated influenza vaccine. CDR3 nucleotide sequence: TGCAGCGCCCCCGGAGGGCTTAACGGCTACACCTTC. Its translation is CSAPGGLNGYTF.